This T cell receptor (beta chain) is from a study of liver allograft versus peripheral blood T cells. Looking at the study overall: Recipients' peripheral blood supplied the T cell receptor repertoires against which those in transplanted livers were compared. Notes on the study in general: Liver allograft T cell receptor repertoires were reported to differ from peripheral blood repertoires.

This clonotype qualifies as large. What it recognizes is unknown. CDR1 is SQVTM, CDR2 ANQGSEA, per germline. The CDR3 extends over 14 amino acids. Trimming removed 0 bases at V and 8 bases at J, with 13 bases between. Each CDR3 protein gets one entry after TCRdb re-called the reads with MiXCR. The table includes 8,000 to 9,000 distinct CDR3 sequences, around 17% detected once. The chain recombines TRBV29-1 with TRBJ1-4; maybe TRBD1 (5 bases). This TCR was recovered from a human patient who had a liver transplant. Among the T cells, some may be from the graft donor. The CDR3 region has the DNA TGCAGCGTTGAAGATCCAGGGTGGGAGGAAAAACTGTTTTTT. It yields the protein CSVEDPGWEEKLFF.